The TCR beta chain under discussion was sequenced for a study of blood T cell repertoires in COVID-19. Measured with immunoSEQ multiplex PCR; TCRdb has only the in-frame clones, and not every one. The sample yields over 85,000 clones, about 85% seen once. From germline, CDR1 is SGHRS and CDR2 YFSETQ. V lost 2 bases and J 5 bases, leaving 12 bases between the germline ends. This CDR3 region has 14 residues. This clonotype originated in a woman aged 80 or over with COVID-19, enrolled during active disease. The chain couples TRBV5-1 to TRBJ2-3; D may be TRBD2 (5 bases). The source material was peripheral blood. CDR3 DNA sequence: TGCGCCAGCAGCTTCGGACGCCGGGGAGATACGCAGTATTTT. Its translation: CASSFGRRGDTQYF.